This T cell receptor (beta chain) appears in the sequencing data of a study of beta chain features in type 1 diabetes. Whole-study findings and limits: Within each of all four CD4+ subsets, Type 1 diabetes patients had TCRB CDR3s that were moderately but significantly shorter. Cells with high TCR expression could be over-represented by cDNA sequencing.

All of the isolated RNA was reverse transcribed, so expressed TCRB transcripts were sequenced. Here immunoSEQ multiplex PCR was the method, and the copy in TCRdb shows in-frame clones only, minus some. The sample shows about 190,000 clones, 7.8% of them seen only once. This clone has at least ten counts. The antigen remains undetermined. J was trimmed by 1 base and V by 5 bases; bases with no gene match: 3. CDR1 LNHDA and CDR2 SQIVND come from the germline V gene (reference sequence). CDR3 size: 15 residues. This rearrangement joins TRBV19 to TRBJ1-5; 9 bases are a match to TRBD1. The clonotype comes from a middle-aged woman with type 1 diabetes. The sample consisted of central memory CD4+ T cells from blood. The CDR3 spells CASSGDRVSNQPQHF. CDR3 in DNA: TGTGCCAGTAGTGGGGACAGGGTAAGCAATCAGCCCCAGCATTTT.